The T cell receptor (beta chain) under discussion was sequenced for a study of T cells in Graves' hyperthyroidism and ophthalmopathy. From RNA transcripts, TCR beta CDR3 regions were amplified. RT-PCR in the first round (using the HTBI primer set) targeted the TCR CDR3. TCRdb processed the multiplex PCR reads anew with MiXCR; each CDR3 protein has one entry. The data hold about 110,000 distinct CDR3 sequences, with about 16% observed a single time. Whole-study results and caveats: Ophthalmopathy was predicted by the model a median of roughly 6.6 months ahead of onset. Among thyroid clonotypes expanded above 0.001, most also appeared in blood.

For this clonotype: Its specificity is unknown.

The sequenced sample consisted of blood. The sequence came from a woman in her forties or fifties with Graves' hyperthyroidism.

DNA of the CDR3: TGTGCCAGCAGCGAACGTGGACAGTTTGGCTACACCTTC. Translated, it gives CASSERGQFGYTF. The genes are TRBV7-9 and TRBJ1-2; the D gene is possibly TRBD1 (6 bases). The CDR3 sequence is 13 residues long. V lost 5 bases and J lost 7, with 14 bases in between. Germline CDR1 SEHNR, CDR2 FQNEAQ (reference sequence). Full variable domain (missing parts from reference TRBV7-9 and TRBJ1-2): DTGVSQNPRHKITKRGQNVTFRCDPISEHNRLYWYRQTLGQGPEFLTYFQNEAQLEKSRLLSDRFSAERPKGSFSTLEIQRTEQGDSAMYLCASSERGQFGYTFGSGTRLTVV.